The source of this T cell receptor (beta chain) is a study of cytomegalovirus exposure and HLA in healthy donors. Broader study findings: Rare sequences made up most TCRs, while some public TCRs were found in many donors. According to the study, some 160 TCR beta chains were cytomegalovirus-associated. Per a later analysis, HLA-associated TCR beta chains showed more clonal expansion than other, equally common TCR beta chains.

Of note for this clone: Its specificity is unknown.

PCR involved 60 Vbeta and 13 Jbeta primers. In the original workflow: It was a later analysis that counted 75 million to 90 million unique TCR beta chains, of which roughly 11 million were shared. TCRdb keeps only in-frame clones here, not all; method: immunoSEQ multiplex PCR. The DNA was the basis for D and trimming; V, J and clone size are from that table. This table lists about 130,000 clones. Sequencing input: PBMCs. The sequence was obtained from a man aged 18 to 30 in good health and CMV-seronegative.

The DNA for the CDR3 is TGTGCCAGCAGCGACAGGGGCAAAGGAGAAAAACTGTTTTTT. Protein: CASSDRGKGEKLFF. The genes are TRBV6-5 and TRBJ1-4; 8 nucleotides line up with TRBD1. Trimming took 6 bases from V and 8 from J; bases not matched to a gene: 8. The CDR3 sequence is 14 residues long. The germline V gene has CDR1 MNHEY and CDR2 SVGAGI.